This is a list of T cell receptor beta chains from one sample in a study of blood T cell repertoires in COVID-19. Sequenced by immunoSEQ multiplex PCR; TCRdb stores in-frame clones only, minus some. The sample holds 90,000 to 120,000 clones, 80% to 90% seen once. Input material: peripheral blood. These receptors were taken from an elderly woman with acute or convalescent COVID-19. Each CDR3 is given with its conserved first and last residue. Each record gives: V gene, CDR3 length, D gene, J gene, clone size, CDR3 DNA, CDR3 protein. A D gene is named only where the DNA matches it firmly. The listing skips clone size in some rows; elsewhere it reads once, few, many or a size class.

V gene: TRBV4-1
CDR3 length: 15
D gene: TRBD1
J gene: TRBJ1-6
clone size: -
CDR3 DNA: TGCGCCAGCAGCCAAGGGGACAGGGTTAATTCACCCCTCCACTTT
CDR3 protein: CASSQGDRVNSPLHF

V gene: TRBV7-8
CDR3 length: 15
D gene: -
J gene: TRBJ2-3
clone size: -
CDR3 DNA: TGTGCCAGCAGCTACCAGGGGCGCAGGCGAGATACGCAGTATTTT
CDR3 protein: CASSYQGRRRDTQYF

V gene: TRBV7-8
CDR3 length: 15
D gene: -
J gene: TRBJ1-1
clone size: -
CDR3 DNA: TGTGCCAGCAGACCCGACTGGCATCGGAACACTGAAGCTTTCTTT
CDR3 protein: CASRPDWHRNTEAFF

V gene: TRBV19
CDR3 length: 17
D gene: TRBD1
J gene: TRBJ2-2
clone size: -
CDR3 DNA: TGTGCCAGTAGCATGGGACAGGGTGACTACAACACCGGGGAGCTGTTTTTT
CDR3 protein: CASSMGQGDYNTGELFF

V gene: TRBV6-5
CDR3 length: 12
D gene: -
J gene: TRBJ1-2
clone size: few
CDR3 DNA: TGTGCCAGCAATGTGGGGGCCTATGGCTACACCTTC
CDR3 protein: CASNVGAYGYTF

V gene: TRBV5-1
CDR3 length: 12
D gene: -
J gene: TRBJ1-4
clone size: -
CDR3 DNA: TGCGCCAGCAGCCCCCTAGGCGAAAAACTGTTTTTT
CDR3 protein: CASSPLGEKLFF

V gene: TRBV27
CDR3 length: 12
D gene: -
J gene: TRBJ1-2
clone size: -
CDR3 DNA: TGTGCCAGCAGTCCAAGCGGGGATGGCTACACCTTC
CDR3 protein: CASSPSGDGYTF

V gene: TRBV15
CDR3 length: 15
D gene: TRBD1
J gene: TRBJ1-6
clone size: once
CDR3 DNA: TGTGCCACCAGTGAAACAGGGGGCTATAATTCACCCCTCCACTTT
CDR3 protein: CATSETGGYNSPLHF

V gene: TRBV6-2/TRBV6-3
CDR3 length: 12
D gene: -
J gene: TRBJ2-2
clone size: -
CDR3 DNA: TGTGCCAGCAGTTACCGGTACGGGGAGCTGTTTTTT
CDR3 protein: CASSYRYGELFF

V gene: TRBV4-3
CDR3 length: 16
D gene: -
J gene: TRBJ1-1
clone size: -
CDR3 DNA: TGCGCCAGCAGCCAAGATGAGAGGGGAGGTGAAAAGAAAGCTTTCTTT
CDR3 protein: CASSQDERGGEKKAFF

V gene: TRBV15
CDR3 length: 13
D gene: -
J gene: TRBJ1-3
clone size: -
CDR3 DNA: TGTGCCACCGGGAGGCAGCTTGGAAACACCATATATTTT
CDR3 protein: CATGRQLGNTIYF

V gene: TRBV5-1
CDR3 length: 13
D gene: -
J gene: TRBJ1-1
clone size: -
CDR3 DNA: TGCGCCAGCAGCTTTTTGGAAACAGGGTGGGCTTTCTTT
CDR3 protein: CASSFLETGWAFF

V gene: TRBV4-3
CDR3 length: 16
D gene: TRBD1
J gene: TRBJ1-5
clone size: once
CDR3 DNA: TGCGCCAGCAGCCAAGATAGGACAGGGATCAATCAGCCCCAGCATTTT
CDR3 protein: CASSQDRTGINQPQHF

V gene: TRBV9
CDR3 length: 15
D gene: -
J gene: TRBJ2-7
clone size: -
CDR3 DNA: TGTGCCAGCAGCGTAGATGGGGCATCATACTACGAGCAGTACTTC
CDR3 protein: CASSVDGASYYEQYF